Listed here are 18 T cell receptor beta chains from one sample, sequenced in a study of early T cells in non-severe SARS-CoV-2 infection. TCRdb ran MiXCR on the 5' RACE reads and lists one entry per CDR3 protein. The sample includes 25,000 to 35,000 distinct CDR3 sequences, 5.5% to 6% seen only once; the top ten take about 5%. Sequenced sample: whole blood. The receptors here all came from an adult who was a healthcare worker with PCR-confirmed SARS-CoV-2 infection or an uninfected control (not recorded which).

The sample holds a few counts of this clonotype. The chain uses TRBV7-9 and TRBJ2-1; unclear D gene. Per germline, CDR1 SEHNR and CDR2 FQNEAQ (reference sequence). V was cut by 3 bases and J by 6 bases, with 18 bases left in between. This CDR3 has 16 residues. The CDR3 DNA sequence: TGTGCCAGCAGCTTGTTAACGACCCCACTCGGCAATGAGCAGTTCTTC. As protein: CASSLLTTPLGNEQFF.

This clonotype was picked up many times. This chain connects TRBV10-3 to TRBJ2-1, with D possibly matching TRBD2 (6 bases). Germline values: CDR1 ENHRY, CDR2 SYGVKD. The CDR3 extends over 16 amino acids. With 5 bases removed from V and 6 bases from J, the gap between germline ends came to 20 bases. The DNA for the CDR3 is TGTGCCATCAGTTCGAGTCCGGCTAGCGAATTCAATGAGCAGTTCTTC. Translation gives CAISSSPASEFNEQFF.

Ten or more counts support this clonotype. The J gene is TRBJ1-4, the V gene TRBV4-1; D remains unclear. The V gene's germline CDR1 is MGHRA and CDR2 YSYEKL. V was trimmed by 1 base and J by 11 bases, leaving 14 bases between them. The CDR3 runs to 14 residues. CDR3 loop: CASSQVLGSDKLFF. The CDR3 DNA reads TGCGCCAGCAGCCAAGTGTTAGGGTCTGACAAACTGTTTTTT.

This clonotype was picked up a small number of times. This chain connects TRBV2 to TRBJ2-7, with 7 nucleotides matching TRBD1. Germline V gene data show CDR1 as SNHLY and CDR2 as FYNNEI. The CDR3 totals 14 residues. The V gene end was trimmed by 6 bases and the J gene end by 0 bases; junction bases not matched to a gene: 5. Written as DNA, the CDR3 is TGTGCCAGCAGGGGACAGCTGAGCTCCTACGAGCAGTACTTC. It yields the protein CASRGQLSSYEQYF.

Many counts were recorded for this clonotype. The chain couples TRBV12-2 to TRBJ1-2. TRBV12-2 is tagged as a pseudogene. This CDR3 is 15 amino acids long. This chain's CDR3 is CASRTGPLSLYGYTF. CDR3 DNA: TGTGCAAGTCGCACGGGGCCCTTATCCTTGTATGGCTACACCTTC.

The sample holds many counts of this clonotype. The V gene is TRBV7-6, the J gene TRBJ2-1; TRBD1 matches at 8 bases. The length of the CDR3 is 15 residues. Germline V lookup: CDR1 SGHVS, CDR2 FNYEAQ. V shed 5 bases, J shed 5 bases, and the junction held 8 bases outside the gene matches. In DNA, the CDR3 is TGTGCCAGCAGCCATTCTGGACAGGGAAACAATGAGCAGTTCTTC. It yields the protein CASSHSGQGNNEQFF.

At least ten counts were recorded for this clonotype. The chain combines TRBV29-1 with TRBJ1-2; TRBD1 agrees at 9 bases. Germline V gene lookup returns CDR1 SQVTM and CDR2 ANQGSEA. Trimming at V came to 4 bases and at J to 4 bases, leaving 7 bases not matched to a gene. The CDR3 runs to 14 residues. This CDR3 reads CSVGEQGALYGYTF. CDR3 bases: TGCAGCGTTGGAGAACAGGGGGCTCTCTATGGCTACACCTTC. Complete variable domain (other parts from reference TRBV29-1 and TRBJ1-2): SAVISQKPSRDICQRGTSLTIQCQVDSQVTMMFWYRQQPGQSLTLIATANQGSEATYESGFVIDKFPISRPNLTFSTLTVSNMSPEDSSIYLCSVGEQGALYGYTFGSGTRLTVV.

Notes on this clonotype: A much larger clone sits a single nucleotide away, making a read error possible. The rearrangement uses TRBV7-3 and TRBJ2-3, with a possible D match to TRBD1 (5 bases). Germline CDR1 SGHTA, CDR2 FQGTGA. CDR3 length: 13 amino acids. CDR3 in DNA: TGTGCCAGCAGGAACACCGGAACAGGTACGCAGTATTTT. It encodes CASRNTGTGTQYF.

This clonotype was seen at least ten times. The chain couples TRBV7-6 to TRBJ2-1; 8 bases fit TRBD1. There are 19 residues in the CDR3. The J segment lost 3 bases and the V segment lost 4 bases, leaving 17 bases of the junction unmatched. Germline V CDR1 and CDR2: SGHVS, FNYEAQ. CDR3 in amino acids: CASSSRGATGERVYNEQFF. In DNA form, the CDR3 reads TGTGCCAGCAGCTCTAGAGGGGCGACAGGGGAAAGAGTCTACAATGAGCAGTTCTTC. Looking up the rest from reference TRBV7-6 and TRBJ2-1 gives the full variable domain: GAGVSQSPRYKVTKRGQDVALRCDPISGHVSLYWYRQALGQGPEFLTYFNYEAQQDKSGLPNDRFSAERPEGSISTLTIQRTEQRDSAMYRCASSSRGATGERVYNEQFFGPGTRLTVL.

This clonotype has at least ten counts. The rearrangement joins TRBV14 to TRBJ2-1; D remains ambiguous. The CDR3 has 12 residues. Trimming took off 0 bases at V and 10 bases at J, with 7 bases between the two ends. Germline CDR1 SGHDN, CDR2 FVKESK. The CDR3 DNA reads TGTGCCAGCAGCCAAGATTTAAGGGAGCAGTTCTTC. Protein product: CASSQDLREQFF.

DNA of the CDR3: TGCAGTGCTAGATCGGGTGTAACGAGCTCCATGAACACTGAAGCTTTCTTT. It encodes CSARSGVTSSMNTEAFF. The V gene is TRBV20-1, the J gene TRBJ1-1; no clear D gene. V lost 2 bases and J lost 0, with 19 bases in between. The germline CDR1 and CDR2 sequences are DFQATT and SNEGSKA (reference sequence). This CDR3 has 17 residues.

This clonotype has ten or more counts. DNA of the CDR3: TGTGCCAGCAGGGTAGGGGGATACACAGATACGCAGTATTTT. It encodes CASRVGGYTDTQYF. The chain uses TRBV12-3 or TRBV12-4 and TRBJ2-3; perhaps TRBD1 as D (6 bases). V lost 6 bases to trimming and J lost 2 bases, with 12 bases between them. This CDR3 has 14 residues.

This clonotype was counted at least ten times. The CDR3 coding sequence is TGCGCCAGTGAAATCGACAGGCGGAGTAGTGAGCAGTTCTTC. Translated: CASEIDRRSSEQFF. The chain carries TRBV5-1 and TRBJ2-1; D might be TRBD1 (6 bases). The CDR3 is 14 amino acids. V gave up 8 bases and J gave up 9 bases, with 21 bases separating them. Germline lookup yields CDR1 SGHRS and CDR2 YFSETQ.

This clonotype appeared a few times. CDR3 DNA sequence: TGTGCCAGCAGCTTAGCGGGGCAGGGGCCTGGAAACACCATATATTTT. It yields the protein CASSLAGQGPGNTIYF. The chain is built from TRBV7-6 and TRBJ1-3; the D gene is possibly TRBD1 (6 bases). Germline V gene lookup returns CDR1 SGHVS and CDR2 FNYEAQ. V was clipped by 0 bases and J by 2 bases, with 11 bases between them. The CDR3 length is 16 residues.

This clonotype was picked up many times. The gene calls are TRBV7-9 and TRBJ2-4, with D tentatively TRBD2 (6 bases). Germline CDR1 and CDR2: SEHNR and FQNEAQ (reference sequence). The CDR3 totals 19 residues. With 8 bases removed from V and 6 bases from J, the gap between germline ends came to 32 bases. The CDR3 DNA sequence: TGTGCCAGCGCGCAAGGTGGCGGGGTCCAGGAAAAAATAAGAAACATTCAGTACTTC. Translating it yields CASAQGGGVQEKIRNIQYF.

This clonotype was recorded a few times. The chain has TRBV7-9 and TRBJ2-1; D is ambiguous. The CDR3 totals 11 residues. V lost 5 bases and J 7 bases, leaving 6 bases between the germline ends. The germline CDR1 and CDR2 sequences are SEHNR and FQNEAQ (reference sequence). CDR3 region: CASSPQNEQFF. In DNA form, the CDR3 reads TGTGCCAGCAGCCCCCAAAATGAGCAGTTCTTC.

This clonotype was observed a handful of times. The chain is built from TRBV20-1 and TRBJ2-7; D gene uncertain. V dropped 0 bases and J dropped 5 bases, with 5 bases sitting between them. Germline assignment: CDR1 DFQATT and CDR2 SNEGSKA (reference sequence). This CDR3 contains 11 residues. Here the CDR3 DNA reads TGCAGTGCTAGAGATACCCACGAGCAGTACTTC. Translating gives CSARDTHEQYF.

This clonotype was seen at least ten times. Here the CDR3 DNA reads TGCGCCAGCAGCTCGACAGGGGTCGGTGAAAAACTGTTTTTT. Its protein product is CASSSTGVGEKLFF. V is TRBV5-1 and J is TRBJ1-4; 8 nucleotides match TRBD1. This CDR3 region has 14 residues. The germline gives CDR1 SGHRS, CDR2 YFSETQ. Unmatched junction bases numbered 5, after V lost 3 bases and J lost 7 bases.